The TCR beta chain described here comes from a study of regulatory T cells in long-lasting Graves disease. Trimming cost V 0 bases and J 4 bases, with 15 bases left between them. Germline CDR1 and CDR2: DFQATT and SNEGSKA (reference sequence). The CDR3 extends over 15 amino acids. Library construction for TCR beta used iRepertoire HTBI primers and Arm-PCR of CDR3 regions. TCRdb re-called the multiplex PCR reads through MiXCR, storing one row per CDR3 protein. The table includes a few hundred thousand distinct CDR3 sequences, 23% detected once. Time point given: persistent/refractory GD, antithyroid drugs over 5 years with positive TRAb. PBMCs provided the RNA from which the TCR library was made. In its sample, this clonotype was seen many times.

J is TRBJ1-2 and V is TRBV20-1, with D unresolved. The sequence was collected from a female donor with Graves disease. The specimen comprised peripheral blood mononuclear cells (PBMCs), sampled when the disease was refractory, from a patient treated with antithyroid drugs. This CDR3 reads CSARDPGRSGYGYTF. CDR3 sequence (DNA): TGCAGTGCTAGAGATCCCGGACGTTCAGGCTATGGCTACACCTTC.